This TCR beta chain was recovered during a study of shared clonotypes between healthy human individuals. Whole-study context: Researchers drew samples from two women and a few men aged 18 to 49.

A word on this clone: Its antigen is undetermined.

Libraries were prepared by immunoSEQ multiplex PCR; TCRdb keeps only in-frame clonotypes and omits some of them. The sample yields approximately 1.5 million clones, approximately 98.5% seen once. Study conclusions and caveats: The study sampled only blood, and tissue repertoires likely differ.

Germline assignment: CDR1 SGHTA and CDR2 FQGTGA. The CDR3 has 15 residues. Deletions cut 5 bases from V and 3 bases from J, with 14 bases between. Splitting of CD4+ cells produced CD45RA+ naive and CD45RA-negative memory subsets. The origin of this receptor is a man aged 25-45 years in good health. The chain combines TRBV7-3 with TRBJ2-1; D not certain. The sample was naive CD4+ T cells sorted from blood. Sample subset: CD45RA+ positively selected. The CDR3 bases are TGTGCCAGCAGCCCGTTGGGCGGATACTACAATGAGCAGTTCTTC. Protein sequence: CASSPLGGYYNEQFF.